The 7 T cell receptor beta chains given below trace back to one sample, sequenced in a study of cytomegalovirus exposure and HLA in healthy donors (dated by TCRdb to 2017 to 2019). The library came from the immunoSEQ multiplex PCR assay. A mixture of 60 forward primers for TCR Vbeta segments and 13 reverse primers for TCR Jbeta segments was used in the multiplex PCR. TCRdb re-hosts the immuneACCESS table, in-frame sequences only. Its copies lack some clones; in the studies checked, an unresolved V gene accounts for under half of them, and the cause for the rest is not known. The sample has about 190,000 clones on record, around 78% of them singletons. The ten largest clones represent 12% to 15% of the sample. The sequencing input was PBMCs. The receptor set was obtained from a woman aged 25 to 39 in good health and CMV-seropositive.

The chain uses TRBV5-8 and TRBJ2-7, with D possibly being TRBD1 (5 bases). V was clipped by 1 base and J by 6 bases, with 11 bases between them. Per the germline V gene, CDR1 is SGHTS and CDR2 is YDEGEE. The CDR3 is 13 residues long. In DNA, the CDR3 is TGTGCCAGCAGCTTGACAGGATTTGGCGAGCAGTACTTC. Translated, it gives CASSLTGFGEQYF.

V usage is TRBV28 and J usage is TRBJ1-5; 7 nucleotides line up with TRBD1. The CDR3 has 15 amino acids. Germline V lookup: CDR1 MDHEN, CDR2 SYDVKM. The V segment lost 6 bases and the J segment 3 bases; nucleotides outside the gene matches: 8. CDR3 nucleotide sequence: TGTGCCAGCAGCCCCGGGACAGAAGTCAATCAGCCCCAGCATTTT. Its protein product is CASSPGTEVNQPQHF. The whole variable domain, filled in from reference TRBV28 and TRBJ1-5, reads DVKVTQSSRYLVKRTGEKVFLECVQDMDHENMFWYRQDPGLGLRLIYFSYDVKMKEKGDIPEGYSVSREKKERFSLILESASTNQTSMYLCASSPGTEVNQPQHFGDGTRLSIL.

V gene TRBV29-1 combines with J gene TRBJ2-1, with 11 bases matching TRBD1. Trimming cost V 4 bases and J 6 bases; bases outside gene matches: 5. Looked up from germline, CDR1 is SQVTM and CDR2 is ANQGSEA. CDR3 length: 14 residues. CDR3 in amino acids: CSVGRTGGPNEQFF. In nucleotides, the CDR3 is TGCAGCGTTGGCCGGACAGGGGGCCCCAATGAGCAGTTCTTC.

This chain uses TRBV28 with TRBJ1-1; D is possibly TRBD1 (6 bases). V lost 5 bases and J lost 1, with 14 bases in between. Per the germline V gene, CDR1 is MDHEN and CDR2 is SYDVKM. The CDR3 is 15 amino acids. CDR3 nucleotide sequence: TGTGCCAGCAGTACACCACAGGGAGAGAACACTGAAGCTTTCTTT. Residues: CASSTPQGENTEAFF.

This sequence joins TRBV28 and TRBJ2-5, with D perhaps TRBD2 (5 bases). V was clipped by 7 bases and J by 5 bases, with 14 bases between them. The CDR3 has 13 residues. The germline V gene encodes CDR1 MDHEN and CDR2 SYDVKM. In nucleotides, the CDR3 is TGTGCCAGCACCTACCGGGGTCTGGAGACCCAGTACTTC. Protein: CASTYRGLETQYF.

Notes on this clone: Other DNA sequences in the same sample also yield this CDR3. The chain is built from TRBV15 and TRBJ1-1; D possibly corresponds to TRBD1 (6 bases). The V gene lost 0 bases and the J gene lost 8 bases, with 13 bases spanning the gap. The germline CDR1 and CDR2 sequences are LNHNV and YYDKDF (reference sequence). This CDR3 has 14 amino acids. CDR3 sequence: CATSRDWAGTEAFF. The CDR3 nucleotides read TGTGCCACCAGCAGAGATTGGGCCGGGACAGAAGCTTTCTTT.

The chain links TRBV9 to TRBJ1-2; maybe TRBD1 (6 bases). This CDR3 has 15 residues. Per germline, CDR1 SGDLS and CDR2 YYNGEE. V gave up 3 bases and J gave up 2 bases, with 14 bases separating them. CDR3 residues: CASSATGSGNYGYTF. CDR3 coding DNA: TGTGCCAGCAGCGCAACAGGGAGTGGGAACTATGGCTACACCTTC.